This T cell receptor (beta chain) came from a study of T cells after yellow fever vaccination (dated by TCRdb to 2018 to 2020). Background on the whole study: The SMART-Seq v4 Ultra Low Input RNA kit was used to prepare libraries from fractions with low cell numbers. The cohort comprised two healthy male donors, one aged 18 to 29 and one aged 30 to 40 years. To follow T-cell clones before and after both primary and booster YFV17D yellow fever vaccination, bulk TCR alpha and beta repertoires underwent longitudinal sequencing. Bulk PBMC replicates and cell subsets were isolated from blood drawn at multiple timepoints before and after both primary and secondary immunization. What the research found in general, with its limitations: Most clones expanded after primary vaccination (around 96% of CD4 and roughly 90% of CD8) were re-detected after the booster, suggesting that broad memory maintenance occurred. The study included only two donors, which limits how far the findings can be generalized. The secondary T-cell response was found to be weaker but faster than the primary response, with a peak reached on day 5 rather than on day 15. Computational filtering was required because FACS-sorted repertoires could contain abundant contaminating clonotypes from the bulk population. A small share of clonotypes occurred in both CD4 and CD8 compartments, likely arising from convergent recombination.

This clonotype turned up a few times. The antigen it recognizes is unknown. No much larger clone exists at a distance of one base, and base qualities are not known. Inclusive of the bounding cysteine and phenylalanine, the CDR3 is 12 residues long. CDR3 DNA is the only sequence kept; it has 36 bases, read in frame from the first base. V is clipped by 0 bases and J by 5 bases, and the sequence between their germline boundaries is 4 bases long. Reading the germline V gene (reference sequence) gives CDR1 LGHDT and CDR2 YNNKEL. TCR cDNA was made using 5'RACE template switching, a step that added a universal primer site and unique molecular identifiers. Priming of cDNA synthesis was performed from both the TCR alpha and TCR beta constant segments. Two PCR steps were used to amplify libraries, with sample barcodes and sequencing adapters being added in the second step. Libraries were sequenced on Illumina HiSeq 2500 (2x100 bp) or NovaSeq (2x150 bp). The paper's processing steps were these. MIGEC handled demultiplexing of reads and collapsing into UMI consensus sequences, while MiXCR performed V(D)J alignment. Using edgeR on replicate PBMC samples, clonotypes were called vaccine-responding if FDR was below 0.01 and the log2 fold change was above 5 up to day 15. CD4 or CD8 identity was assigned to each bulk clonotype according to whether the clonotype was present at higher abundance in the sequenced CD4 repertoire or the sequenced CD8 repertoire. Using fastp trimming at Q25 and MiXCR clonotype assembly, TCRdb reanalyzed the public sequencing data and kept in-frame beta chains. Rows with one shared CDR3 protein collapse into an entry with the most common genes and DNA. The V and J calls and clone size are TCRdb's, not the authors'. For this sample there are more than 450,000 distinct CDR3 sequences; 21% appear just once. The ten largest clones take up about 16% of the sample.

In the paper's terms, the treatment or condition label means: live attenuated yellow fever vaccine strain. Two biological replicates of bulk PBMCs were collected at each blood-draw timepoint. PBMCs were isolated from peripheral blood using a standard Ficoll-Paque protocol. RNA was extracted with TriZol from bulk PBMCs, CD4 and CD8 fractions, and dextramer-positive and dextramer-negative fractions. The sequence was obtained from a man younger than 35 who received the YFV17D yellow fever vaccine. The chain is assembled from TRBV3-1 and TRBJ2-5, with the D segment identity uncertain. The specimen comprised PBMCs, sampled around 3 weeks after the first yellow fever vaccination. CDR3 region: CASSQEWETQYF. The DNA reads TGTGCCAGCAGCCAAGAGTGGGAGACCCAGTACTTC.